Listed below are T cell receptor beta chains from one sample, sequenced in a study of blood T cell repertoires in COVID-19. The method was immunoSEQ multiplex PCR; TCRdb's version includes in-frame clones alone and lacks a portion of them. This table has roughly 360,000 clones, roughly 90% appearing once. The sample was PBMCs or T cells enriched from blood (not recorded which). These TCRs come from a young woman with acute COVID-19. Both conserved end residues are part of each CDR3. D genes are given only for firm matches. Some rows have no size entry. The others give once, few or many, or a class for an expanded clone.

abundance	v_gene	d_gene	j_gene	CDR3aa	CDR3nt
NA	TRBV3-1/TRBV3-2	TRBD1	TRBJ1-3	CASSPLPGQTSSTDTIYF	TGTGCCAGCAGCCCGCTGCCGGGACAGACCTCTTCTACGGACACCATATATTTT
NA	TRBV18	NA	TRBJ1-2	CASSPDRNYGYTF	TGTGCCAGCTCTCCCGACAGAAACTATGGCTACACCTTC
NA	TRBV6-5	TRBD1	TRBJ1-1	CASRGTGAGTEAFF	TGTGCCAGCAGGGGCACAGGGGCTGGCACTGAAGCTTTCTTT
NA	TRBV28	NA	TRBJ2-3	CASSTHGLRGPSTDTQYF	TGTGCCAGCAGTACTCATGGGTTGCGGGGGCCAAGCACAGATACGCAGTATTTT
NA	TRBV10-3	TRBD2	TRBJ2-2	CAISPTSGGALSGELFF	TGTGCCATCAGCCCGACTAGCGGGGGGGCTCTATCCGGGGAGCTGTTTTTT
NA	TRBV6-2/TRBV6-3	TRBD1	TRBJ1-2	CASSYTGGANYGYTF	TGTGCCAGCAGTTACACAGGGGGCGCAAACTATGGCTACACCTTC
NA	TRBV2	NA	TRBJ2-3	CASSAETDTQYF	TGTGCCAGCAGTGCCGAGACAGATACGCAGTATTTT
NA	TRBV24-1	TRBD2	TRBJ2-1	CATSDPRAGVVDEQFF	TGTGCCACCAGTGACCCGCGAGCGGGGGTAGTCGATGAGCAGTTCTTC
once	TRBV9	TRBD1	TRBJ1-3	CASSAQGDRGGTIYF	TGTGCCAGCAGCGCCCAAGGGGACAGAGGAGGCACCATATATTTT
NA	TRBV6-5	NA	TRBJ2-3	CASSWDTANTQYF	TGTGCCAGCAGTTGGGACACCGCAAATACGCAGTATTTT
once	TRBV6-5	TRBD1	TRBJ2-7	CASRDRHIYEQYF	TGTGCCAGCCGGGACAGGCACATCTACGAGCAGTACTTC
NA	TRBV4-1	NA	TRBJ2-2	CASSQARAAGELFF	TGCGCCAGCAGCCAAGCCCGAGCGGCCGGGGAGCTGTTTTTT
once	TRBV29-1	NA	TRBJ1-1	CSGGYMNTEAFF	TGCAGCGGCGGGTATATGAACACTGAAGCTTTCTTT
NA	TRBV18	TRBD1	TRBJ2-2	CASSPQAQGVHTGELFF	TGTGCCAGCTCACCACAGGCTCAGGGGGTGCACACCGGGGAGCTGTTTTTT
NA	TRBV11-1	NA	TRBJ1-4	CASSLSRLSNEKLFF	TGTGCCAGCAGCTTATCTCGGTTGTCGAATGAAAAACTGTTTTTT
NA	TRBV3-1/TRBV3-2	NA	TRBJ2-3	CASSLFNRDTDTQYF	TGTGCCAGCAGCCTTTTTAACAGGGACACAGATACGCAGTATTTT
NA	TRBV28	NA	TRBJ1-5	CASSAPGQGNQPQHF	TGTGCCAGCAGTGCCCCGGGTCAGGGGAATCAGCCCCAGCATTTT
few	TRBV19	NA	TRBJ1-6	CASSITENSPLHF	TGTGCCAGTAGTATAACAGAGAATTCACCCCTCCACTTT
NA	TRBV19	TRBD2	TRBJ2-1	CASSIRTSGGANYNEQFF	TGTGCCAGTAGTATCCGGACTAGCGGGGGGGCAAACTACAATGAGCAGTTCTTC
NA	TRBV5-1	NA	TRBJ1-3	CASSFESVLQSSGNTIYF	TGCGCCAGCAGCTTTGAGTCTGTTCTCCAAAGCTCTGGAAACACCATATATTTT
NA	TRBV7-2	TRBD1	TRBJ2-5	CASSLNRGLWETQYF	TGTGCCAGCAGCTTAAACAGGGGGCTGTGGGAGACCCAGTACTTC
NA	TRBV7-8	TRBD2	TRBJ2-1	CASIPATGGSHNEQFF	TGTGCCAGCATCCCAGCAACGGGGGGATCTCACAATGAGCAGTTCTTC
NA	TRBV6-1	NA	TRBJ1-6	CASSEVTRGDSPLHF	TGTGCCAGCAGTGAGGTGACAAGGGGTGATTCACCCCTCCACTTT
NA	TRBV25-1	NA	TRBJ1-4	CASSSRQSSTNEKLFF	TGTGCCAGCAGTTCACGACAGTCTTCAACTAATGAAAAACTGTTTTTT
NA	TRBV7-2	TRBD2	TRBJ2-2	CASSSLAGGFAGELFF	TGTGCCAGCAGCTCCCTAGCGGGGGGGTTTGCCGGGGAGCTGTTTTTT
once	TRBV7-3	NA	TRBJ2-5	CASSLLSGKQETQYF	TGTGCCAGCAGCTTATTGTCGGGGAAACAAGAGACCCAGTACTTC
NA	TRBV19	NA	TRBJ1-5	CASSPSSPGNQPQHF	TGTGCCAGTAGTCCCTCTTCGCCGGGAAATCAGCCCCAGCATTTT
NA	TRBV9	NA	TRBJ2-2	CASSLGARGANTGELFF	TGTGCCAGCAGCCTGGGGGCCCGAGGAGCGAACACCGGGGAGCTGTTTTTT
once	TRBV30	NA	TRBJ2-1	CAWMNNVGEQFF	TGTGCCTGGATGAATAACGTCGGTGAGCAGTTCTTC
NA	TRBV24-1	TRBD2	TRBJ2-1	CATSDAGTSGGVGEQFF	TGTGCCACCAGTGACGCAGGGACTAGCGGGGGGGTGGGTGAGCAGTTCTTC
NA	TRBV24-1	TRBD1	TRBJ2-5	CATSDFDRGFETQYF	TGTGCCACCAGTGATTTTGACAGGGGATTTGAGACCCAGTACTTC
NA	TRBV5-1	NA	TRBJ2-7	CASSLATSPYEQYF	TGCGCCAGCAGCTTGGCTACTAGCCCCTACGAGCAGTACTTC
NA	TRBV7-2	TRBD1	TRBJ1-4	CASSGETGATEKLFF	TGTGCCAGCAGCGGAGAAACAGGGGCTACTGAAAAACTGTTTTTT
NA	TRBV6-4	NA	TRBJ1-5	CASSERAGRQPQHF	TGTGCCAGCAGTGAAAGGGCGGGTCGTCAGCCCCAGCATTTT
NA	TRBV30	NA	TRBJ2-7	CAWSVDRDYEQYF	TGTGCCTGGAGTGTGGACAGAGACTACGAGCAGTACTTC
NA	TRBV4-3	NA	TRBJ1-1	CASSQGEWNTEAFF	TGCGCCAGCAGCCAAGGGGAGTGGAACACTGAAGCTTTCTTT
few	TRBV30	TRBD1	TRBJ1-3	CAWGQGINTIYF	TGTGCCTGGGGACAGGGGATTAACACCATATATTTT
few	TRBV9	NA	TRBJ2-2	CASSVGGGYTGELFF	TGTGCCAGCAGCGTGGGAGGGGGTTACACCGGGGAGCTGTTTTTT
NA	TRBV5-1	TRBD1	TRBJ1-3	CASSRDRSSGNTIYF	TGCGCCAGCAGCCGGGACAGGTCGTCTGGAAACACCATATATTTT
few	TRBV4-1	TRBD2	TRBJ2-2	CASSQHSAGGPNGELFF	TGCGCCAGCAGCCAACACTCGGCGGGGGGGCCAAACGGGGAGCTGTTTTTT